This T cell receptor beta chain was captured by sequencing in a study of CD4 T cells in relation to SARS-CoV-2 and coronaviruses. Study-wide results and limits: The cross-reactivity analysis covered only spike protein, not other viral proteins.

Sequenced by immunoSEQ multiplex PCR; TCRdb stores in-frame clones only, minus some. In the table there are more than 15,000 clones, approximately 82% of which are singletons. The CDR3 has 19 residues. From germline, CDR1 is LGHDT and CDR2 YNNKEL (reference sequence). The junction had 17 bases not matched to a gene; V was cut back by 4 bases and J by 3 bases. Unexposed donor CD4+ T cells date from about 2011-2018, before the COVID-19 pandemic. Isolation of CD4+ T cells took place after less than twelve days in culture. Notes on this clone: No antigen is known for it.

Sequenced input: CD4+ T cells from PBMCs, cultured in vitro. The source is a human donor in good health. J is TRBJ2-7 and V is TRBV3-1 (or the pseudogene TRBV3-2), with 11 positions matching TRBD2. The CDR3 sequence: CASSPGLGTSGDKLYEQYF. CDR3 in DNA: TGTGCCAGCAGCCCTGGATTGGGGACTAGCGGAGACAAGCTCTACGAGCAGTACTTC.